This T cell receptor (beta chain) was identified in a study of early T cells in non-severe SARS-CoV-2 infection. This clonotype came up a few times. Attached unique molecular identifiers marked individual cDNA molecules. TCRdb re-called the 5' RACE reads with MiXCR, one entry per CDR3 protein. The sample lists 50,000 to 60,000 distinct CDR3 sequences; under 14% were seen once. Material: whole blood. The receptor's source is an adult who was a healthcare worker with PCR-confirmed SARS-CoV-2 infection or an uninfected control (not recorded which).

The CDR3 nucleotides are TGCGCCAGCAGCTTGGATCCCACCTATGGCTACACCTTC. This sequence encodes CASSLDPTYGYTF. This chain links TRBV5-1 with TRBJ1-2; D call uncertain. V was shortened by 0 bases and J by 4 bases, with 7 bases between the two germline ends. Germline CDR1 and CDR2: SGHRS and YFSETQ. This CDR3 contains 13 residues.